Below, 19 T cell receptor beta chains from the same sample are listed, as sequenced in a study of technical replicates of blood from a handful of donors. Clones were sequenced by immunoSEQ multiplex PCR, and TCRdb holds only the in-frame ones, with some missing. The repertoire holds around 90,000 clones, with 85% to 95% as singletons. The specimen sequenced was T cells isolated from PBMCs. The source is a human donor in good health.

The rearrangement uses TRBV12-5 and TRBJ2-5; 7 nucleotides line up with TRBD2. V gave up 1 base and J gave up 1 base; unmatched junction bases: 0. In germline, CDR1 is LGHNT, CDR2 FRNRAP. The CDR3 is 14 residues long. CDR3 sequence reads: CASGLGTSQETQYF. CDR3 bases: TGTGCTAGTGGTTTGGGGACTAGCCAAGAGACCCAGTACTTC.

The chain links TRBV6-1 to TRBJ2-7; TRBD2 matches at 10 bases. Looked up from germline, CDR1 is MNHNS and CDR2 is SASEGT. The CDR3 covers 15 residues. Trimming at V came to 7 bases and at J to 5 bases, leaving 11 bases not matched to a gene. CDR3 nucleotide sequence: TGTGCCAGCAACTCCGGGACTAGCGCATTTCACGAGCAGTACTTC. The encoded protein is CASNSGTSAFHEQYF.

This chain uses TRBV4-1 with TRBJ2-5, with 9 bases fitting TRBD2. Trimming at V came to 6 bases and at J to 5 bases, leaving 7 bases not matched to a gene. CDR3 length: 14 amino acids. CDR1 and CDR2 from the germline V gene are MGHRA and YSYEKL. The DNA of the CDR3 is TGCGCCAGCAGACCAGCGGGAGGTCAGGAGACCCAGTACTTC. Translating gives CASRPAGGQETQYF.

The chain is built from TRBV7-9 and TRBJ2-6, with D possibly TRBD2 on 5 matching bases. V was cut by 6 bases and J by 0 bases, with 12 bases left in between. The germline V gene has CDR1 SEHNR and CDR2 FQNEAQ (reference sequence). The CDR3 runs 16 residues. The CDR3 DNA reads as TGTGCCAGCAGGGAGGACGGATACTCTGGGGCCAACGTCCTGACTTTC. It yields the protein CASREDGYSGANVLTF.

The V call is TRBV7-2, the J call TRBJ2-6; no firm D call. This CDR3 region has 15 residues. Germline assignment: CDR1 SGHTA and CDR2 FQGNSA. Trimming removed 4 bases at V and 0 bases at J, with 7 bases between. CDR3 DNA sequence: TGTGCCAGCAGCTATCGGAGCTCTGGGGCCAACGTCCTGACTTTC. Its protein is CASSYRSSGANVLTF. Complete variable domain (other parts from reference TRBV7-2 and TRBJ2-6): GAGVSQSPSNKVTEKGKDVELRCDPISGHTALYWYRQSLGQGLEFLIYFQGNSAPDKSGLPSDRFSAERTGGSVSTLTIQRTQQEDSAVYLCASSYRSSGANVLTFGAGSRLTVL.

The J gene is TRBJ2-7, the V gene TRBV19; 14 nucleotides agree with TRBD2. V trimming: 5 bases; J trimming: 2 bases; junction bases outside the gene matches: 5. The germline gives CDR1 LNHDA, CDR2 SQIVND (reference sequence). The CDR3 is 16 amino acids. CDR3: CASSGGLAGGPYEQYF. For the CDR3, the DNA is TGTGCCAGTAGTGGTGGACTAGCGGGAGGTCCCTACGAGCAGTACTTC. The full variable domain, its missing parts supplied by reference TRBV19 and TRBJ2-7, is DGGITQSPKYLFRKEGQNVTLSCEQNLNHDAMYWYRQDPGQGLRLIYYSQIVNDFQKGDIAEGYSVSREKKESFPLTVTSAQKNPTAFYLCASSGGLAGGPYEQYFGPGTRLTVT.

The chain combines TRBV5-8 with TRBJ2-2, with unresolved D. V was pared by 2 bases and J by 6 bases, with 8 bases between. Germline lookup yields CDR1 SGHTS and CDR2 YDEGEE. The CDR3 totals 13 residues. CDR3 sequence reads: CASSFYRSGELFF. DNA for the CDR3: TGTGCCAGCAGCTTTTACCGGTCCGGGGAGCTGTTTTTT.

V usage is TRBV6-6 and J usage is TRBJ1-5, with D possibly TRBD1 on 6 matching bases. CDR3 length: 15 residues. V lost 0 bases, J lost 8 bases, and 14 bases lay in between. The germline gives CDR1 MNHNY, CDR2 SVGAGI (reference sequence). The DNA of the CDR3 is TGTGCCAGCAGTTACTCGGGGTCAGGGGTTGAGCCCCAGCATTTT. Amino acids: CASSYSGSGVEPQHF.

This clone was seen just once. The chain couples TRBV30 to TRBJ1-1, with TRBD1 identical over 7 bases. The CDR3 is 11 amino acids. Germline CDR1 is GTSNPN and CDR2 is SVGIG (reference sequence). V dropped 7 bases and J dropped 4; count of bases not matched to a gene: 3. Here the CDR3 DNA reads TGTGCCTTTACAGGGGCCACTGAAGCTTTCTTT. Its protein product is CAFTGATEAFF.

The chain has TRBV6-5 and TRBJ1-5; the D is unclear. Germline-derived CDR1 and CDR2 are MNHEY and SVGAGI. The CDR3 spans 13 residues. V dropped 6 bases and J dropped 4 bases, with 10 bases sitting between them. The CDR3 is CASSPYINQPQHF. The CDR3 DNA sequence: TGTGCCAGCAGCCCTTACATAAATCAGCCCCAGCATTTT.

The chain employs TRBV29-1 and TRBJ2-7, with D hard to call. Per the germline V gene, CDR1 is SQVTM and CDR2 is ANQGSEA. With 4 bases removed from V and 3 bases from J, the gap between germline ends came to 7 bases. The CDR3 runs to 11 residues. The CDR3 nucleotides read TGCAGCGTTGGGCTTTACTACGAGCAGTACTTC. Protein product: CSVGLYYEQYF.

The chain combines TRBV4-1 with TRBJ1-5, with D unclear. Trimming took off 0 bases at V and 5 bases at J, with 8 bases between the two ends. The CDR3 is 14 amino acids. From germline, CDR1 is MGHRA and CDR2 YSYEKL. CDR3 residues: CASSQELDYQPQHF. The CDR3, as DNA: TGCGCCAGCAGCCAAGAACTCGACTATCAGCCCCAGCATTTT.

The chain joins TRBV18 to TRBJ2-3, with D possibly matching TRBD2 (6 bases). This CDR3 is 16 amino acids long. The V and J ends lost 0 bases and 0 bases respectively, with 10 bases between them. Germline lookup yields CDR1 KGHSH and CDR2 LQKENI. CDR3 protein: CASSPPLGGSTDTQYF. The CDR3 bases are TGTGCCAGCTCACCACCGCTGGGGGGTAGCACAGATACGCAGTATTTT.

V usage is TRBV29-1 and J usage is TRBJ2-7; 10 bases align to TRBD1. The CDR3 spans 12 residues. With V trimmed by 7 bases and J by 2 bases, 2 bases remained unmatched. CDR1 SQVTM and CDR2 ANQGSEA come from the germline V gene. The chain's CDR3 is CSAGTGAYEQYF. In DNA form, the CDR3 reads TGCAGCGCCGGGACAGGGGCCTACGAGCAGTACTTC.

The chain uses TRBV30 and TRBJ2-5; a weak D match, TRBD2 (5 bases). CDR1 and CDR2 from the germline V gene are GTSNPN and SVGIG (reference sequence). This CDR3 contains 14 residues. Trimming removed 2 bases at V and 0 bases at J, with 10 bases between. The CDR3 spells CAWSPGLYQETQYF. Here the CDR3 DNA reads TGTGCCTGGAGTCCAGGACTGTACCAAGAGACCCAGTACTTC.

The rearrangement uses TRBV29-1 and TRBJ2-7; D perhaps matches TRBD2 (5 bases). V was clipped by 8 bases and J by 6 bases, with 17 bases between them. There are 12 residues in the CDR3. Germline-derived CDR1 and CDR2 are SQVTM and ANQGSEA. The CDR3 is CSSVGVIGEQYF. The DNA for the CDR3 is TGCAGCAGTGTGGGAGTCATTGGCGAGCAGTACTTC.

The chain combines TRBV6-5 with TRBJ1-1; no clear D. Germline CDR1 MNHEY, CDR2 SVGAGI. The CDR3 sequence is 12 residues long. Trimming took 9 bases from V and 8 from J, leaving 16 bases between them. CDR3 protein: CASILPAGEAFF. The CDR3 DNA is TGTGCCAGTATATTACCGGCGGGGGAAGCTTTCTTT.

V gene TRBV13 combines with J gene TRBJ2-5, with D perhaps matching TRBD1 (5 bases). This CDR3 spans 13 amino acids. V was clipped by 2 bases and J by 3 bases, with 7 bases between them. CDR1 and CDR2 from the germline V gene are PRHDT and FYEKMQ (reference sequence). Here the CDR3 reads CASSLKGEETQYF. CDR3 coding DNA: TGTGCCAGCAGCTTAAAAGGGGAAGAGACCCAGTACTTC.

V usage is TRBV7-8 and J usage is TRBJ2-1, with 7 bases lining up with TRBD2. CDR1 is SGHVS and CDR2 is FQNEAQ in the germline V gene. V shed 1 base and J 16 bases; nucleotides not matched to a gene: 13. CDR3 size: 14 residues. CDR3 sequence (DNA): TGTGCCAGCAGCTTAGTTTTCGGGGAGGGCCTAAGCTTCTTC. Protein sequence: CASSLVFGEGLSFF.